The 5 T cell receptor beta chains presented below share a single source sample, sequenced in a study of T cell responses to AZD1222 COVID-19 vaccine. The table came from immunoSEQ multiplex PCR; TCRdb's copy has only in-frame clones and leaves some out. Here the sample spans 200,000 to 250,000 clones, roughly 91% being singletons. This sample comprised peripheral blood, obtained on day 0 of MenACWY control vaccination. The receptors come from an adult in good health.

This clone was counted a few times. The J gene is TRBJ1-5, the V gene TRBV7-2; 7 bases match TRBD1. The V and J ends lost 8 bases and 0 bases, in that order; junction bases with no gene match: 7. The CDR3 spans 15 residues. The germline V gene has CDR1 SGHTA and CDR2 FQGNSA. The CDR3 spells CASRQGGHSNQPQHF. As DNA, the CDR3 is TGTGCCAGCCGGCAGGGGGGGCATAGCAATCAGCCCCAGCATTTT.

This chain links TRBV28 with TRBJ1-4; D possibly corresponds to TRBD1 (6 bases). This CDR3 is 15 amino acids long. With 5 bases removed from V and 4 bases from J, the gap between germline ends came to 14 bases. Germline V gene sequence: CDR1 MDHEN, CDR2 SYDVKM. CDR3 DNA sequence: TGTGCCAGCAGTCAGCAAAGGGGGGGTAATGAAAAACTGTTTTTT. Its protein product is CASSQQRGGNEKLFF.

This rearrangement joins TRBV7-6 to TRBJ2-7; D gene uncertain. Trimming removed 1 base from V and 4 bases from J, with 5 bases in between. CDR1 SGHVS and CDR2 FNYEAQ come from the germline V gene. The CDR3 is 12 amino acids. The CDR3 reads CASSLGSYEQYF. The CDR3 nucleotides read TGTGCCAGCAGCTTAGGGTCATACGAGCAGTACTTC.

The chain is built from TRBV12-3 or TRBV12-4 and TRBJ2-6, with no clear D. Trimming took 7 bases from V and 0 from J, leaving 4 bases between them. The CDR3 runs to 13 residues. CDR3 nucleotide sequence: TGTGCCAGCAAGAACTCTGGGGCCAACGTCCTGACTTTC. It encodes CASKNSGANVLTF.

The CDR3 nucleotides read TGTGCCATCAGTAAGACAGGGGGTCGAGTTGGCTACACCTTC. Its translation: CAISKTGGRVGYTF. This chain connects TRBV10-3 to TRBJ1-2; 9 bases align to TRBD1. The trim removed 5 bases at V and 7 bases at J, leaving 8 bases unmatched. CDR3 length: 14 amino acids. CDR1 ENHRY and CDR2 SYGVKD come from the germline V gene.